One sample yielded the 29 T cell receptor beta chains listed below, sequenced in a study of human T cells and chemical hapten exposure. Sample time point: patch test 3, about 24 weeks after DPC sensitization. The treatment is: therapeutic diphenylcyclopropenone sensitization with weekly scalp DPC. In TCRdb, the RACE reads were re-called with MiXCR into one record per CDR3 protein. Here the sample spans 90,000 to 110,000 distinct CDR3 sequences, less than 35% being singletons. The sequences come from whole blood, collected in connection with sensitization to the hapten diphenylcyclopropenone (DPC). The receptors were sampled from a man between 40 and 49 years old with alopecia areata. Some clones in this sample may be carry-over from other donors' samples.

The chain uses TRBV6-5 and TRBJ1-1, with 7 bases that match TRBD1. With V trimmed by 0 bases and J by 4 bases, 5 bases remained unmatched. CDR3 size: 15 residues. CDR1 is MNHEY, CDR2 SVGAGI, per germline. The CDR3 reads CASSYSQGLGTEAFF. The CDR3 DNA is TGTGCCAGCAGTTACTCACAGGGGCTAGGCACTGAAGCTTTCTTT.

Only a few counts were recorded for this clonotype. The chain links TRBV4-3 to TRBJ1-4; 9 nucleotides match TRBD1. The CDR3 is 14 amino acids. Germline lookup yields CDR1 LGHNA and CDR2 YSLEER. Germline trimming cut 4 bases from V and 6 bases from J; bases unmatched to any gene: 3. The CDR3: CASSPQGADEKLFF. Written as DNA, the CDR3 is TGCGCCAGCAGCCCACAGGGGGCGGATGAAAAACTGTTTTTT.

This clonotype was seen only a few times. The chain joins TRBV28 to TRBJ2-7, with 8 bases that match TRBD2. The germline V gene encodes CDR1 MDHEN and CDR2 SYDVKM. The CDR3 runs 17 residues. Germline trimming cut 7 bases from V and 0 bases from J; bases unmatched to any gene: 14. In DNA, the CDR3 is TGTGCCAGCAAGGAGAGTAGCGGGAAACTGAACTCCTACGAGCAGTACTTC. The encoded protein is CASKESSGKLNSYEQYF.

This chain connects TRBV5-5 to TRBJ2-7, with D unresolved. V lost 2 bases to trimming and J lost 4 bases, with 19 bases between them. CDR1 and CDR2 (germline): SGHKS, YYEKEE (reference sequence). There are 16 residues in the CDR3. CDR3 sequence (DNA): TGTGCCAGCAGCTTCCAGTCCGGCCCCATGGTTTACGAGCAGTACTTC. This gives the protein CASSFQSGPMVYEQYF. The whole variable domain, remainder taken from reference TRBV5-5 and TRBJ2-7, is DAGVTQSPTHLIKTRGQQVTLRCSPISGHKSVSWYQQVLGQGPQFIFQYYEKEERGRGNFPDRFSARQFPNYSSELNVNALLLGDSALYLCASSFQSGPMVYEQYFGPGTRLTVT.

This clonotype has just one count. This chain joins TRBV6-1 and TRBJ1-1; 10 bases match TRBD1. The CDR3 totals 16 residues. The junction had 5 bases not matched to a gene; V was cut back by 4 bases and J by 0 bases. Germline V gene sequence: CDR1 MNHNS, CDR2 SASEGT. CDR3 DNA sequence: TGTGCCAGCAGTGGGACAGGGGGACTCATGAACACTGAAGCTTTCTTT. It translates to CASSGTGGLMNTEAFF.

The chain combines TRBV14 with TRBJ1-1; 10 nucleotides align to TRBD1. Per the germline V gene, CDR1 is SGHDN and CDR2 is FVKESK. The CDR3 extends over 18 amino acids. V dropped 0 bases and J dropped 1; count of bases not matched to a gene: 8. The CDR3 sequence: CASSQDLRQGARNTEAFF. The CDR3 nucleotides read TGTGCCAGCAGCCAAGATCTAAGACAGGGGGCGCGGAACACTGAAGCTTTCTTT.

In this sample, this clonotype turned up many times. V gene TRBV2 combines with J gene TRBJ1-5; no clear D gene. Germline V lookup: CDR1 SNHLY, CDR2 FYNNEI. The V end lost 1 base, the J end lost 2 bases, and 6 bases lay between the germline ends. The CDR3 has 14 residues. The CDR3 sequence: CASSEGSGNQPQHF. The CDR3 DNA reads TGTGCCAGCAGTGAAGGGTCGGGCAATCAGCCCCAGCATTTT.

The chain employs TRBV7-2 and TRBJ2-3; D may be TRBD2 (5 bases). The CDR3 covers 16 residues. Germline V CDR1 and CDR2: SGHTA, FQGNSA. Trimming removed 0 bases from V and 0 bases from J, with 10 bases in between. DNA for the CDR3: TGTGCCAGCAGCTTAGCGGGAGCCCATAGCACAGATACGCAGTATTTT. Translated: CASSLAGAHSTDTQYF.

This clonotype has a count of ten or more. The J gene is TRBJ2-5, the V gene TRBV13; D is perhaps TRBD1 (5 bases). Trimming removed 5 bases from V and 4 bases from J, with 8 bases in between. The CDR3 runs to 12 residues. Per germline, CDR1 PRHDT and CDR2 FYEKMQ (reference sequence). In DNA, the CDR3 is TGTGCCAGCAGCCAGGGATCAGAGACCCAGTACTTC. Protein sequence: CASSQGSETQYF.

In its sample, this clonotype was seen a few times. The chain employs TRBV4-2 and TRBJ1-5, with D tentatively TRBD1 (5 bases). This CDR3 is 15 amino acids long. V dropped 0 bases and J dropped 4 bases, with 10 bases sitting between them. Per the germline V gene, CDR1 is LGHNA and CDR2 is YNFKEQ. The CDR3 nucleotides read TGTGCCAGCAGCCAAGATGGCCAGGGTAATCAGCCCCAGCATTTT. Translated, it gives CASSQDGQGNQPQHF.

V gene TRBV28 combines with J gene TRBJ2-7; 15 nucleotides line up with TRBD2. This CDR3 spans 14 amino acids. Trimming removed 6 bases from V and 7 bases from J; junction bases left unmatched: 4. Germline CDR1 and CDR2: MDHEN and SYDVKM. In DNA, the CDR3 is TGTGCCAGCAGCCGCGGGACTAGCGGGAGGGAGCAGTACTTC. Residues: CASSRGTSGREQYF.

This chain connects TRBV3-1 to TRBJ2-4; TRBD1 aligns across 12 bases. The germline CDR1 and CDR2 sequences are LGHDT and YNNKEL (reference sequence). V dropped 3 bases and J dropped 2; count of bases not matched to a gene: 14. The CDR3 contains 20 residues. The CDR3 nucleotides are TGTGCCAGCAGCCAGGGCCCGCCGAAGGGACAGGGGGCAACCAAAAACATTCAGTACTTC. Translation gives CASSQGPPKGQGATKNIQYF.

This clonotype occurred once. V usage is TRBV5-1 and J usage is TRBJ2-7, with D unclear. V shed 0 bases and J shed 6 bases, with 13 bases lying between them. Germline V gene data show CDR1 as SGHRS and CDR2 as YFSETQ. CDR3 length equals 14 residues. As DNA, the CDR3 is TGCGCCAGCAGCTTGGAAGGACCCCACGGCGAGCAGTACGTC. The encoded protein is CASSLEGPHGEQYV.

This rearrangement joins TRBV7-2 to TRBJ2-1, with D possibly being TRBD1 or TRBD2 (5 bases each). The CDR3 is 15 amino acids. The V gene's germline CDR1 is SGHTA and CDR2 FQGNSA. Trimming took off 5 bases at V and 7 bases at J, with 18 bases between the two ends. For the CDR3, the DNA is TGTGCCAGCAGCCCCGGGACCCTACGTAGGAATGAGCAGTTCTTC. This translates into CASSPGTLRRNEQFF.

CDR3 coding DNA: TGTGCCACCAGCCGCCGGGTGGACACTGAAGCTTTCTTT. It is translated as CATSRRVDTEAFF. This chain joins TRBV15 and TRBJ1-1; D gene ambiguous. Trimming cost V 5 bases and J 3 bases, with 10 bases left between them. The CDR3 is made up of 13 amino acids. Germline loops: CDR1 LNHNV, CDR2 YYDKDF (reference sequence).

The rearrangement uses TRBV29-1 and TRBJ2-5; TRBD1 might be the D (6 bases). Trimming stripped 2 bases from V and 5 bases from J, with 15 bases between. Germline V lookup: CDR1 SQVTM, CDR2 ANQGSEA. This CDR3 has 14 amino acids. CDR3 DNA sequence: TGCAGCGTTGAAACCCAGGGGCAGGGGGAGACCCAGTACTTC. This translates into CSVETQGQGETQYF.

V and J are TRBV28 and TRBJ2-7, with 8 positions matching TRBD1. Germline V lookup: CDR1 MDHEN, CDR2 SYDVKM. V shed 3 bases and J 4 bases; nucleotides not matched to a gene: 5. CDR3 length equals 14 residues. CDR3 residues: CASSFFQGAYEQYF. The CDR3 DNA sequence: TGTGCCAGCAGTTTTTTCCAGGGGGCTTACGAGCAGTACTTC.

This chain links TRBV29-1 with TRBJ2-7; TRBD1 or TRBD2 may be the D gene (6 bases each). Trimming took 3 bases from V and 6 from J, leaving 12 bases between them. CDR1 is SQVTM, CDR2 ANQGSEA, per germline. There are 12 residues in the CDR3. Written as DNA, the CDR3 is TGCAGCGTTGATCGGGGGCGCGGCGAGCAGTACTTC. As protein: CSVDRGRGEQYF.

The chain couples TRBV20-1 to TRBJ2-1; D is uncertain. Germline V gene lookup returns CDR1 DFQATT and CDR2 SNEGSKA (reference sequence). Trimming removed 0 bases from V and 8 bases from J, with 14 bases in between. This CDR3 comprises 14 residues. The CDR3 DNA reads TGCAGTGCTAGAGATCGAATTAGAAATTATGAGCAGTTCTTC. Translating it yields CSARDRIRNYEQFF.

This clonotype was detected only a few times. CDR3 DNA: TGTGCCAGCAGTTTACCTGCATTTTATGGCTACACCTTC. Its translation: CASSLPAFYGYTF. The chain employs TRBV12-3 or TRBV12-4 and TRBJ1-2, with D unresolved. The CDR3 is 13 residues long. The V end lost 2 bases, the J end lost 5 bases, and 9 bases lay between the germline ends.

The sample holds a few counts of this clonotype. The chain employs TRBV20-1 and TRBJ2-3, with D hard to call. Trimming took off 3 bases at V and 3 bases at J, with 13 bases between the two ends. In germline, CDR1 is DFQATT, CDR2 SNEGSKA (reference sequence). The CDR3 loop spans 14 amino acids. CDR3 loop: CSASVGQPTDTQYF. CDR3 bases: TGCAGTGCTAGTGTGGGCCAGCCAACAGATACGCAGTATTTT.

This clonotype was recorded many times. The CDR3 region is CASSFVSGRSKNIQYF. CDR3 nucleotides: TGTGCCAGCAGTTTTGTCTCTGGCAGATCCAAAAACATTCAGTACTTC. This chain links TRBV12-3 or TRBV12-4 with TRBJ2-4; no reliable D call. The CDR3 covers 16 residues. V lost 3 bases and J 2 bases, leaving 14 bases between the germline ends.

This rearrangement joins TRBV19 to TRBJ1-5; D gene uncertain. Germline-derived CDR1 and CDR2 are LNHDA and SQIVND (reference sequence). This CDR3 region has 14 residues. Deletions cut 3 bases from V and 10 bases from J, with 16 bases between. DNA of the CDR3: TGTGCCAGTAGTATTCAAGGCTCTGCCCCCCCCCAGCATTTT. Protein product: CASSIQGSAPPQHF.

This clonotype was seen only a few times. The rearrangement uses TRBV13 and TRBJ1-4; 7 positions match TRBD1. The CDR3 consists of 15 residues. V shed 5 bases and J 3 bases; nucleotides not matched to a gene: 6. The germline V gene encodes CDR1 PRHDT and CDR2 FYEKMQ (reference sequence). CDR3 coding DNA: TGTGCCAGCAGCAATACAGGGGACCCTAATGAAAAACTGTTTTTT. Translating it yields CASSNTGDPNEKLFF.

The CDR3 loop is CASSPPRGRETQYF. Written as DNA, the CDR3 is TGTGCCAGCAGCCCACCCCGGGGGAGGGAGACCCAGTACTTC. The V call is TRBV7-9, the J call TRBJ2-5; maybe TRBD2 (6 bases). V shed 5 bases and J shed 5 bases, with 15 bases lying between them. CDR1 and CDR2 (germline): SEHNR, FQNEAQ (reference sequence). The CDR3 spans 14 residues.

The chain recombines TRBV6-2 or TRBV6-3 with TRBJ2-7, with D possibly being TRBD1 (6 bases). V shed 2 bases and J shed 2 bases, with 13 bases lying between them. Germline V gene sequence: CDR1 MNHEY, CDR2 SVGEGT. CDR3 size: 15 residues. CDR3 loop: CASSYSQGTPYEQYF. The DNA for the CDR3 is TGTGCCAGCAGTTACAGCCAGGGGACCCCCTACGAGCAGTACTTC.

This clonotype was counted between two and nine times. DNA of the CDR3: TGTGCCAGCAGCTCCGAATTAGCGGGAGGAGACGTTACGCAGTATTTT. Protein product: CASSSELAGGDVTQYF. V is TRBV7-2 and J is TRBJ2-3, with TRBD2 matching 10 bases. With V trimmed by 4 bases and J by 8 bases, 12 bases remained unmatched. This CDR3 contains 16 residues. Germline loops: CDR1 SGHTA, CDR2 FQGNSA.

V is TRBV6-2 or TRBV6-3 and J is TRBJ2-7; D possibly corresponds to TRBD2 (6 bases). Per germline, CDR1 MNHEY and CDR2 SVGEGT. Deletions cut 2 bases from V and 6 bases from J, with 8 bases between. CDR3 length equals 12 residues. CDR3 in amino acids: CASSYQGGEQYV. CDR3 sequence (DNA): TGTGCCAGCAGTTACCAGGGAGGCGAGCAGTACGTC.

The chain joins TRBV13 to TRBJ1-2; D may be TRBD1 (5 bases). Trimming shortened V by 5 bases and J by 4 bases, and 8 bases separated the two germline ends. The length of the CDR3 is 12 residues. Germline loops: CDR1 PRHDT, CDR2 FYEKMQ (reference sequence). CDR3 nucleotides: TGTGCCAGCAGCCAAGGGGTCTATGGCTACACCTTC. Amino acids: CASSQGVYGYTF.